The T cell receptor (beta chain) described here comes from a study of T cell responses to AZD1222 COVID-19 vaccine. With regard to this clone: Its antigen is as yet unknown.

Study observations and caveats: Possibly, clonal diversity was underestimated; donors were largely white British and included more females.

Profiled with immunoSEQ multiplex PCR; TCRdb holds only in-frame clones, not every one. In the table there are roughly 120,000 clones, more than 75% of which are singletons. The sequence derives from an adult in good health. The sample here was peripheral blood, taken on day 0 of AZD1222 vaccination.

The chain's CDR3 is CASSLPGDYEQYF. The CDR3 DNA reads as TGCGCCAGCAGCTTGCCAGGGGACTACGAGCAGTACTTC. The V and J genes are TRBV5-1 and TRBJ2-7, with D maybe TRBD1 (6 bases). Germline CDR1 reads SGHRS; CDR2 reads YFSETQ. Trimming pared 1 base from V and 3 bases from J, leaving 8 bases between. The length of the CDR3 is 13 residues.